This entry describes one T cell receptor beta chain. This sample was taken from a study of T-cell reconstitution after alpha-beta-depleted transplantation in children. The CDR3 has 13 amino acids. Unique molecular identifiers were used to barcode this TCRbeta library. TCRdb analysed the PCR reads with MiXCR anew, one entry per CDR3 protein. The sample has some 550,000 distinct CDR3 sequences, approximately 20% seen once. This sequence joins TRBV12-2 and TRBJ1-5; the table assigns TRBD1, which was not confirmed against the DNA. TRBV12-2 is designated a pseudogene. The receptor was derived from a human donor who donated a stem cell graft to a child with acute lymphoblastic leukemia. The starting material was PBMCs from the stem cell graft donor, obtained from the stem cell graft. CDR3 bases: TGTGCGTTACACCGGCCTCTGGACAGGCCCCAGCATTTT. Translation: CALHRPLDRPQHF.